This TCR beta chain comes out of a study of beta chain features in type 1 diabetes. Cell sorting via CD45RO/CCR7/CD25/CD127/CD95/CD27 was performed to obtain CD4+ naive, central memory, regulatory and stem cell-like memory cells. Study results and limitations: The VDJ junctions of type 1 diabetes patients carried fewer insertions and more deletions. Using cDNA template may skew counts toward highly expressing activated cells.

Trimming removed 7 bases from V and 0 bases from J, with 12 bases in between. The CDR3 extends over 15 amino acids. CDR1 is MNHNY and CDR2 is SVGAGI in the germline V gene (reference sequence). Of the isolated RNA, all was reverse transcribed, and so the sequenced material was expressed TCRB transcripts. Roughly 3.57 million reads on average were seen across naive, central memory and regulatory T cell samples. The data were produced by immunoSEQ multiplex PCR, yet TCRdb's version contains in-frame clones alone and is incomplete. The sample consists of 150,000 to 190,000 clones, 7.5% to 10% of them appearing once. This clone was seen more than once but under ten times. Its antigen is still unknown.

The sequence derives from a man aged 18 to 30 in good health. V is TRBV6-6 and J is TRBJ2-2; D is perhaps TRBD2 (6 bases). The sequenced sample was central memory CD4+ T cells from blood. For the CDR3, the DNA is TGTGCCAGCAAGGGCGGGACTGCGAACACCGGGGAGCTGTTTTTT. It encodes CASKGGTANTGELFF.